Listed here are 11 T cell receptor beta chains from one sample, sequenced in a study of OX40 agonist ivuxolimab in advanced cancers. Measured with immunoSEQ multiplex PCR; TCRdb has only the in-frame clones, and not every one. The data show about 95,000 clones, 89% seen once. The sample was CD4+ or CD8+ T cells sorted from blood, taken in a trial of the OX40 agonist ivuxolimab. The receptors stem from an adult with an advanced solid tumor such as melanoma, head and neck, liver or kidney cancer.

The chain has TRBV11-2 and TRBJ1-1; D unclear. This CDR3 region has 12 residues. V was shortened by 1 base and J by 11 bases, with 11 bases between the two germline ends. Germline lookup yields CDR1 SGHAT and CDR2 FQNNGV. The CDR3 region has the DNA TGTGCCAGCAGCTTAGGGAAGGGAACGGCTTTCTTT. Translating gives CASSLGKGTAFF.

The CDR3 DNA is TGTGCCTGGAGTGTAGCCAGGTCCTATGGCTACACCTTC. Its protein is CAWSVARSYGYTF. This chain joins TRBV30 and TRBJ1-2; D is ambiguous. CDR1 is GTSNPN, CDR2 SVGIG, per germline (reference sequence). This CDR3 spans 13 amino acids. Trimming pared 0 bases from V and 4 bases from J, leaving 9 bases between. Based on the CDR3 plus reference TRBV30 and TRBJ1-2, the full variable domain is SQTIHQWPATLVQPVGSPLSLECTVEGTSNPNLYWYRQAAGRGLQLLFYSVGIGQISSEVPQNLSASRPQDRQFILSSKKLLLSDSGFYLCAWSVARSYGYTFGSGTRLTVV.

The chain combines TRBV9 with TRBJ2-1; possible D gene TRBD2, 6 bases. V gave up 0 bases and J gave up 4 bases, with 11 bases separating them. The V gene's germline CDR1 is SGDLS and CDR2 YYNGEE. This CDR3 is 15 amino acids long. Here the CDR3 DNA reads TGTGCCAGCAGCGTAGCCGAGGGACTTTACAATGAGCAGTTCTTC. Translated: CASSVAEGLYNEQFF.

This clone was picked up many times. The rearrangement uses TRBV5-5 and TRBJ1-1; TRBD1 agrees at 9 bases. The CDR3 contains 14 residues. Trimming removed 2 bases from V and 5 bases from J; junction bases left unmatched: 4. The germline CDR1 and CDR2 sequences are SGHKS and YYEKEE (reference sequence). CDR3 sequence reads: CASSLGDRVTEAFF. DNA of the CDR3: TGTGCCAGCAGCTTAGGGGACAGGGTGACTGAAGCTTTCTTT.

V is TRBV6-1 and J is TRBJ1-1; TRBD1 agrees at 7 bases. After removal of 7 bases from V and 4 bases from J, the junction contained 9 bases not matched to a gene. Germline values: CDR1 MNHNS, CDR2 SASEGT. This CDR3 has 14 residues. CDR3 amino acids: CASNPPRGGTEAFF. The DNA for the CDR3 is TGTGCCAGCAATCCCCCCAGGGGGGGCACTGAAGCTTTCTTT.

This clone was recorded only once. Within the sample, other DNA sequences also encode this same CDR3. The V and J genes are TRBV7-3 and TRBJ1-1; no clear D gene. The germline V and J ends were trimmed by 2 bases and 1 base, with 5 bases remaining between them. The CDR3 sequence is 13 residues long. Germline V gives CDR1 SGHTA, CDR2 FQGTGA. CDR3 bases: TGTGCCAGCAGCTTAGGGAGGAACACTGAAGCTTTCTTT. This translates into CASSLGRNTEAFF.

In this sample, this clone turned up once. This sequence joins TRBV7-9 and TRBJ1-1; tentative D call: TRBD1 (6 bases). Trimming cost V 1 base and J 5 bases, with 11 bases left between them. Germline V gene data show CDR1 as SEHNR and CDR2 as FQNEAQ (reference sequence). The CDR3 spans 14 residues. CDR3 sequence reads: CASSLGQGSTEAFF. The CDR3 DNA sequence: TGTGCCAGCAGCTTAGGGCAGGGGAGTACTGAAGCTTTCTTT. The whole variable domain, filled in from reference TRBV7-9 and TRBJ1-1, reads DTGVSQNPRHKITKRGQNVTFRCDPISEHNRLYWYRQTLGQGPEFLTYFQNEAQLEKSRLLSDRFSAERPKGSFSTLEIQRTEQGDSAMYLCASSLGQGSTEAFFGQGTRLTVV.

The V gene is TRBV7-2, the J gene TRBJ1-2; D is uncertain. The CDR3 sequence is 12 residues long. Deletions cut 5 bases from V and 2 bases from J, with 6 bases between. Germline CDR1 is SGHTA and CDR2 is FQGNSA. In nucleotides, the CDR3 is TGTGCCAGCAGCCCGGACAACTATGGCTACACCTTC. This codes for CASSPDNYGYTF. Together with reference TRBV7-2 and TRBJ1-2, the CDR3 gives the full variable domain: GAGVSQSPSNKVTEKGKDVELRCDPISGHTALYWYRQSLGQGLEFLIYFQGNSAPDKSGLPSDRFSAERTGGSVSTLTIQRTQQEDSAVYLCASSPDNYGYTFGSGTRLTVV.

V is TRBV6-1 and J is TRBJ1-4, with D uncertain. In germline, CDR1 is MNHNS, CDR2 SASEGT. V was cut by 1 base and J by 5 bases, with 8 bases left in between. CDR3 length: 14 residues. CDR3 coding DNA: TGTGCCAGCAGTGAAGTAAGAGCAAATGAAAAACTGTTTTTT. This sequence encodes CASSEVRANEKLFF.

This chain links TRBV18 with TRBJ1-5, with D possibly TRBD1 on 6 matching bases. In germline, CDR1 is KGHSH, CDR2 LQKENI. V dropped 4 bases and J dropped 3 bases, with 13 bases sitting between them. The CDR3 extends over 15 amino acids. DNA of the CDR3: TGTGCCAGCTCACGATCGGGGGCCGACAATCAGCCCCAGCATTTT. This gives the protein CASSRSGADNQPQHF.

CDR3 in amino acids: CACSTGDSNQPQHF. DNA for the CDR3: TGTGCCTGCTCGACAGGGGATAGCAATCAGCCCCAGCATTTT. The chain employs TRBV30 and TRBJ1-5; TRBD1 matches 8 bases. The V gene end was trimmed by 6 bases and the J gene end by 0 bases; junction bases not matched to a gene: 4. The CDR3 spans 14 residues. The germline V gene has CDR1 GTSNPN and CDR2 SVGIG (reference sequence).